This TCR beta chain was identified during a study of cytomegalovirus exposure and HLA in healthy donors. Whole-study context: Approximately 85 million unique TCRs from HLA-typed donors were held in an early data release. Study results and caveats: Three CMV-associated chains proved CMV antigen-specific in vitro.

This clone was observed a handful of times. Its antigen is not identified. It was with 60 Vbeta and 13 Jbeta primers that the PCR ran. Repertoires were generated with immunoSEQ multiplex PCR, while TCRdb's copy carries only in-frame clones and drops some. The repertoire holds about 150,000 clones, with approximately 8.9% as singletons. The V gene's germline CDR1 is MNHEY and CDR2 SVGAGI. V lost 6 bases to trimming and J lost 5 bases; unmatched junction nucleotides: 6. This CDR3 comprises 14 residues. The sequenced sample was PBMCs. This chain joins TRBV6-5 and TRBJ2-1; TRBD1 agrees at 8 bases. The sequence was collected from a woman in her thirties or forties in good health and CMV-seropositive. CDR3 residues: CASRRTGRNNEQFF. The CDR3 nucleotides read TGTGCCAGCAGGCGGACAGGGCGAAACAATGAGCAGTTCTTC.